The text below deals with one T cell receptor beta chain. The antigen is unknown. Researchers tagged individual cDNA molecules with unique molecular identifiers. TCRdb reanalysed the 5' RACE reads using MiXCR and keeps one entry per CDR3 protein. Of 56,000 or so distinct CDR3 sequences listed, over 12% were seen once; the top ten hold roughly 4%. The CDR3 is 15 residues long. The trim removed 3 bases at V and 5 bases at J, leaving 6 bases unmatched. The germline V gene has CDR1 MDHEN and CDR2 SYDVKM. This sample is part of a study of early T cells in non-severe SARS-CoV-2 infection. Looking at the study overall: Bulk RNA taken from unsorted whole blood was sequenced, leaving chains unpaired.

Overall study results and limits: Private and CD4 specificities were missed by VDJdb matching, which favored anti-spike CD8 responses.

The source of this sequence is an adult who was a healthcare worker with PCR-confirmed SARS-CoV-2 infection or an uninfected control (not recorded which). This sequence joins TRBV28 and TRBJ2-7; 11 nucleotides agree with TRBD2. The specimen comprised whole blood, sampled at baseline. CDR3 amino acids: CASSLASGGPNEQYF. For the CDR3, the DNA is TGTGCCAGCAGTTTGGCTAGCGGGGGGCCAAACGAGCAGTACTTC.